A single sample gave rise to the 9 T cell receptor beta chains below, sequenced in a study of molecular identifiers for immune sequencing clone quantification. TCRdb re-called the PCR reads with MiXCR, one entry per CDR3 protein. The sample carries about 89,000 distinct CDR3 sequences, around a fifth recorded once. Sequences were obtained from naive CD8+ T cells from blood, with Jurkat cell RNA spiked in. Subset meaning: FACS-sorted CD8+CD4-CCR7+CD45RA+ naive T cells. The receptors come from a human donor in good health. Some libraries in this study had Jurkat cell RNA spiked in.

Many counts were recorded for this clonotype. This chain links TRBV19 with TRBJ2-7, with a weak D call TRBD2 (6 bases). CDR1 is LNHDA and CDR2 is SQIVND in the germline V gene (reference sequence). Trimming cost V 6 bases and J 5 bases, with 14 bases left between them. The CDR3 runs to 13 residues. CDR3 residues: CASRSGLGDEQYF. CDR3 sequence (DNA): TGTGCCAGTAGAAGCGGGTTGGGGGACGAGCAGTACTTC. The full variable domain, its missing parts supplied by reference TRBV19 and TRBJ2-7, is DGGITQSPKYLFRKEGQNVTLSCEQNLNHDAMYWYRQDPGQGLRLIYYSQIVNDFQKGDIAEGYSVSREKKESFPLTVTSAQKNPTAFYLCASRSGLGDEQYFGPGTRLTVT.

To note about this clonotype: A much larger clone lies one base from this, so it may be a read error. Since no conserved phenylalanine or tryptophan closes the CDR3, a read error is the likely cause. The chain has TRBV29-1 and TRBJ1-2; 8 bases match TRBD1. The CDR3 loop spans 11 amino acids. Germline CDR1 and CDR2: SQVTM and ANQGSEA. V shed 6 bases, J shed 3 bases, and the junction held 0 bases outside the gene matches. Here the CDR3 DNA reads TGCAGCGTGGACAGGGACTATGGCTACACCCTC. Translating it yields CSVDRDYGYTL.

This chain links TRBV20-1 with TRBJ2-1; 9 bases are a match to TRBD2. CDR1 is DFQATT, CDR2 SNEGSKA, per germline (reference sequence). V shed 1 base and J 5 bases; nucleotides not matched to a gene: 12. The CDR3 is made up of 17 amino acids. As DNA, the CDR3 is TGCAGTGCTAGAGGTGGACTAGCGCGATTCGGCCACAATGAGCAGTTCTTC. The encoded protein is CSARGGLARFGHNEQFF.

This clonotype was counted ten times or more. The V and J genes are TRBV5-1 and TRBJ2-7, with D possibly TRBD1 on 6 matching bases. Trimming pared 5 bases from V and 7 bases from J, leaving 16 bases between. The CDR3 covers 13 residues. Looked up from germline, CDR1 is SGHRS and CDR2 is YFSETQ. As DNA, the CDR3 is TGCGCCAGCAGGCCGACAGGAGATAGGGAGCAGTACTTC. Amino acids: CASRPTGDREQYF. Full variable domain (missing parts from reference TRBV5-1 and TRBJ2-7): KAGVTQTPRYLIKTRGQQVTLSCSPISGHRSVSWYQQTPGQGLQFLFEYFSETQRNKGNFPGRFSGRQFSNSRSEMNVSTLELGDSALYLCASRPTGDREQYFGPGTRLTVT.

Many counts were recorded for this clonotype. The chain carries TRBV7-2 and TRBJ2-7; 7 nucleotides line up with TRBD1. This CDR3 contains 15 residues. Germline lookup yields CDR1 SGHTA and CDR2 FQGNSA. V was clipped by 3 bases and J by 0 bases; unmatched bases: 5. The CDR3 coding sequence is TGTGCCAGCAGCTTTGACAGGGTAGACTCCTACGAGCAGTACTTC. Protein product: CASSFDRVDSYEQYF. Using reference TRBV7-2 and TRBJ2-7 for the parts outside the CDR3, the full variable domain is GAGVSQSPSNKVTEKGKDVELRCDPISGHTALYWYRQSLGQGLEFLIYFQGNSAPDKSGLPSDRFSAERTGGSVSTLTIQRTQQEDSAVYLCASSFDRVDSYEQYFGPGTRLTVT.

This clonotype was counted a few times. The chain links TRBV7-6 to TRBJ2-5; TRBD1 agrees at 7 bases. Unmatched junction bases numbered 14, after V lost 5 bases and J lost 2 bases. The germline gives CDR1 SGHVS, CDR2 FNYEAQ. The CDR3 consists of 17 residues. As DNA, the CDR3 is TGTGCCAGCAGCCGCGACAGGGTTCGGAAGATACAAGAGACCCAGTACTTC. Amino acid sequence: CASSRDRVRKIQETQYF.

This clonotype has a count of ten or more. This rearrangement joins TRBV7-9 to TRBJ2-5; D tentatively reads TRBD1 or TRBD2 (7 bases each). Trimming took off 5 bases at V and 2 bases at J, with 15 bases between the two ends. The CDR3 spans 15 residues. The germline V gene has CDR1 SEHNR and CDR2 FQNEAQ (reference sequence). The CDR3: CASSPRGGLQETQYF. Here the CDR3 DNA reads TGTGCCAGCAGCCCCAGGGGGGGATTACAAGAGACCCAGTACTTC.

This clonotype was found a few times. The chain's CDR3 is CASSFGTGSPETQYF. The CDR3 nucleotides are TGTGCCAGCAGTTTCGGGACAGGTTCCCCGGAGACCCAGTACTTC. The V and J genes are TRBV27 and TRBJ2-5; 8 nucleotides match TRBD1. V lost 3 bases and J lost 5; bases outside the gene matches: 8. The CDR3 extends over 15 amino acids. Per germline, CDR1 MNHEY and CDR2 SMNVEV (reference sequence).

This clonotype was seen repeatedly, ten times or more. This sequence joins TRBV27 and TRBJ2-7; a possible D gene is TRBD1 (5 bases). V lost 4 bases and J 2 bases, leaving 9 bases between the germline ends. Germline CDR1 reads MNHEY; CDR2 reads SMNVEV (reference sequence). This CDR3 comprises 13 residues. CDR3 loop: CASSSKGTYEQYF. CDR3 DNA: TGTGCCAGCAGTTCAAAGGGGACCTACGAGCAGTACTTC.